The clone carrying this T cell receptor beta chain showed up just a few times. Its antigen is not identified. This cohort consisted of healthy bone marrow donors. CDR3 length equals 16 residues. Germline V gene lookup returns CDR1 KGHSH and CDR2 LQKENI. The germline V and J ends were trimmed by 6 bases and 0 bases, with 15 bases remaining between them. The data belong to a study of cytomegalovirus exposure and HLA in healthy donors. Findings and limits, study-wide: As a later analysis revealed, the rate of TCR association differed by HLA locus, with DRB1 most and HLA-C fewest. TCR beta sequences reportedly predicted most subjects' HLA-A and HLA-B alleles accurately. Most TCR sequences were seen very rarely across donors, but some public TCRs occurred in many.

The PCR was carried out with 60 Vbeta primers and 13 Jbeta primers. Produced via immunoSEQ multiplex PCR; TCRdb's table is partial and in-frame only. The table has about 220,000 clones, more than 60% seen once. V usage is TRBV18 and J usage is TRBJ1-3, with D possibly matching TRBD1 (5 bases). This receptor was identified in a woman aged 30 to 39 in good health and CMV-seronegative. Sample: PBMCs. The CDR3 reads CASSHRDSDSGNTIYF. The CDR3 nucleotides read TGTGCCAGCTCGCACCGGGACTCAGACTCTGGAAACACCATATATTTT.